What follows are 7 T cell receptor beta chains derived from one specimen sequenced in a study of T cell clonotyping in hematopoietic cell transplantation. Data came from immunoSEQ multiplex PCR; TCRdb stores just in-frame clones and leaves some out. The sample holds tens of thousands of clones, about 90% seen once. The time point is: recipient sample about 28 days before transplant, after cytoreduction. This specimen consisted of peripheral blood mononuclear cells, obtained before stem cell transplant. All receptors derive from a man aged 18-30 years with biphenotypic leukemia. Some clones in this sample may be carry-over from other donors' samples.

This clone occurred once. The CDR3 coding sequence is TGTGCCAGTAGTATAGATCTATTGGGGGTGGTCGGCCAGCAGTTCTTC. Amino acid sequence: CASSIDLLGVVGQQFF. V and J are TRBV19 and TRBJ2-1; tentatively, D is TRBD1 or TRBD2 (5 bases each). Germline assignment: CDR1 LNHDA and CDR2 SQIVND (reference sequence). CDR3 length: 16 residues. With 0 bases removed from V and 11 bases from J, the gap between germline ends came to 20 bases.

The sample holds a few counts of this clone. The chain links TRBV7-2 to TRBJ1-1; D is possibly TRBD1 (5 bases). V lost 5 bases, J lost 11 bases, and 15 bases lay in between. Germline CDR1 and CDR2: SGHTA and FQGNSA. There are 12 residues in the CDR3. CDR3 residues: CASSPLEGHAFF. In DNA form, the CDR3 reads TGTGCCAGCAGCCCTCTTGAGGGGCATGCTTTCTTT.

This clone was seen more than once but under ten times. The chain carries TRBV18 and TRBJ1-5; 7 bases are a match to TRBD1. After removal of 6 bases from V and 3 bases from J, the junction contained 5 bases not matched to a gene. CDR1 is KGHSH, CDR2 LQKENI, per germline. The CDR3 is 14 residues long. The CDR3 DNA reads TGTGCCAGCTCTCCAGGACAGGTCAATCAGCCCCAGCATTTT. Protein: CASSPGQVNQPQHF.

The V gene is TRBV11-1, the J gene TRBJ2-1; TRBD2 matches 7 bases. The ends lost 3 bases at V and 3 bases at J; junction bases unmatched: 5. CDR1 SGHAT and CDR2 FQDESV come from the germline V gene (reference sequence). The CDR3 sequence is 15 residues long. CDR3 region: CASSFGTIFYNEQFF. The DNA for the CDR3 is TGTGCCAGCAGCTTCGGGACTATTTTCTACAATGAGCAGTTCTTC.

This sequence joins TRBV27 and TRBJ1-3; 8 bases are a match to TRBD1. The CDR3 runs to 16 residues. V was clipped by 7 bases and J by 2 bases; unmatched bases: 10. Germline loops: CDR1 MNHEY, CDR2 SMNVEV (reference sequence). In nucleotides, the CDR3 is TGTGCCAGCAAATCAAGAGGACAGGGCACTGGAAACACCATATATTTT. Translating gives CASKSRGQGTGNTIYF.

A remark on this clone: One end of the junction is discordant with germline, which a read error may explain. The chain links TRBV5-4 to TRBJ2-6; D uncertain. The CDR3 consists of 14 residues. CDR1 and CDR2 (germline): SGHNT, YYREEE (reference sequence). DNA of the CDR3: TGTGCCAGCGGTGACGCCGTACCAGACAAAGTCGGGCCTTTC. It specifies CASGDAVPDKVGPF. Variable domain in full (rest from reference TRBV5-4 and TRBJ2-6): ETGVTQSPTHLIKTRGQQVTLRCSSQSGHNTVSWYQQALGQGPQFIFQYYREEENGRGNFPPRFSGLQFPNYSSELNVNALELDDSALYLCASGDAVPDKVGPFGAGSRLTVL.

This chain joins TRBV2 and TRBJ2-5; D possibly corresponds to TRBD1 (5 bases). The CDR3 extends over 14 amino acids. From germline, CDR1 is SNHLY and CDR2 FYNNEI. V was shortened by 3 bases and J by 4 bases, with 12 bases between the two germline ends. CDR3 sequence (DNA): TGTGCCAGCAGTGATCAAAACAGGATAGAGACCCAGTACTTC. It specifies CASSDQNRIETQYF.